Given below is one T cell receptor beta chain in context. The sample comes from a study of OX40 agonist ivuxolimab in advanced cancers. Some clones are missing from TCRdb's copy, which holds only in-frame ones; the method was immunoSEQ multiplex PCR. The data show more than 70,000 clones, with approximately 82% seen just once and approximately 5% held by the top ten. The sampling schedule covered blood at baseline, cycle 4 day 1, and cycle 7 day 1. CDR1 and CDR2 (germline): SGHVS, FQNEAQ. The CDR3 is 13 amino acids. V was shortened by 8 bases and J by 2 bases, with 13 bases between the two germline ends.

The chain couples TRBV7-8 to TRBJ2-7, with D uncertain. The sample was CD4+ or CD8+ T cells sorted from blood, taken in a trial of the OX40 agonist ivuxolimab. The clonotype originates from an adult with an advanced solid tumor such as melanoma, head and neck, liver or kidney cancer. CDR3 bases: TGTGCCAGCTCATTAGAGGTCCCCTACGAGCAGTACTTC. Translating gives CASSLEVPYEQYF.